This entry lists 31 T cell receptor beta chains sequenced from one sample in a study of lymphopenia after photon versus proton radiotherapy. Clones were sequenced by immunoSEQ multiplex PCR, and TCRdb holds only the in-frame ones, with some missing. The sample lists 40,000 to 45,000 clones; approximately 82% were seen once. Sample: peripheral blood, taken from a patient treated with proton-based radiotherapy. These receptors were collected from a woman in her seventies with pancreatic cancer.

This clone was seen ten or more times. Within the sample, other DNA sequences also encode this same CDR3. V is TRBV28 and J is TRBJ1-1; 7 positions match TRBD1. The V gene's germline CDR1 is MDHEN and CDR2 SYDVKM. Trimming at V came to 5 bases and at J to 1 base, leaving 4 bases not matched to a gene. This CDR3 comprises 14 residues. CDR3 sequence reads: CASSPGQPNTEAFF. The CDR3 nucleotides are TGTGCCAGCAGTCCGGGACAGCCGAACACTGAAGCTTTCTTT.

The chain links TRBV7-6 to TRBJ1-2; maybe TRBD1 (5 bases). Germline V gives CDR1 SGHVS, CDR2 FNYEAQ. The CDR3 is 13 residues long. Trimming took 1 base from V and 4 from J, leaving 7 bases between them. Written as DNA, the CDR3 is TGTGCCAGCAGCTTAGGAGACAGCTATGGCTACACCTTC. Protein: CASSLGDSYGYTF.

V and J are TRBV6-5 and TRBJ1-1; tentatively, D is TRBD1 (5 bases). CDR1 is MNHEY, CDR2 SVGAGI, per germline. The CDR3 totals 14 residues. V was pared by 8 bases and J by 3 bases, with 16 bases between. The CDR3 spells CASRDMGLYTEAFF. CDR3 DNA sequence: TGTGCCAGCCGCGACATGGGGCTGTACACTGAAGCTTTCTTT.

The chain carries TRBV27 and TRBJ1-6; TRBD1 matches at 11 bases. The CDR3 consists of 18 residues. J lost 6 bases, V lost 0 bases, and 7 bases had no gene match. Germline V gene lookup returns CDR1 MNHEY and CDR2 SMNVEV (reference sequence). The CDR3 sequence: CASSLSDRGHLSNSPLHF. CDR3 coding DNA: TGTGCCAGCAGTTTATCGGACAGGGGGCATTTAAGTAATTCACCCCTCCACTTT.

The chain couples TRBV7-9 to TRBJ1-1; unclear D gene. Per the germline V gene, CDR1 is SEHNR and CDR2 is FQNEAQ (reference sequence). The CDR3 sequence is 14 residues long. V was clipped by 5 bases and J by 5 bases, with 15 bases between them. The CDR3, as DNA: TGTGCCAGCAGCCTGGAATCGGAGTCGACTGAAGCTTTCTTT. Its protein is CASSLESESTEAFF.

The chain is built from TRBV5-6 and TRBJ2-7; D not resolved. The CDR3 is made up of 12 amino acids. Trimming cost V 6 bases and J 9 bases, with 16 bases left between them. The germline CDR1 and CDR2 sequences are SGHDT and YYEEEE. Here the CDR3 reads CASNEYRQVQYF. The CDR3 DNA reads TGTGCCAGCAACGAATACCGGCAAGTGCAGTACTTC.

This clone is a singleton in its sample. V is TRBV11-3 and J is TRBJ2-3, with TRBD2 identical over 8 bases. Per germline, CDR1 SGHNT and CDR2 YENEEA. This CDR3 contains 15 residues. Germline trimming cut 3 bases from V and 4 bases from J; bases unmatched to any gene: 6. The CDR3 DNA reads as TGTGCCAGCAGCTTGAGTAGCGGGACCGCAGATACGCAGTATTTT. Its translation is CASSLSSGTADTQYF. Filled out from reference TRBV11-3 and TRBJ2-3, the complete variable domain reads EAGVVQSPRYKIIEKKQPVAFWCNPISGHNTLYWYLQNLGQGPELLIRYENEEAVDDSQLPKDRFSAERLKGVDSTLKIQPAELGDSAVYLCASSLSSGTADTQYFGPGTRLTVL.

The CDR3 loop reads CASSPPAGYEQYF. CDR3 DNA sequence: TGTGCCAGCAGCCCCCCTGCAGGCTACGAGCAGTACTTC. This chain joins TRBV2 and TRBJ2-7; D call uncertain. V lost 6 bases to trimming and J lost 3 bases, with 12 bases between them. CDR1 is SNHLY and CDR2 is FYNNEI in the germline V gene. The CDR3 is made up of 13 amino acids. Drawing the rest from reference TRBV2 and TRBJ2-7, the complete variable domain is EPEVTQTPSHQVTQMGQEVILRCVPISNHLYFYWYRQILGQKVEFLVSFYNNEISEKSEIFDDQFSVERPDGSNFTLKIRSTKLEDSAMYFCASSPPAGYEQYFGPGTRLTVT.

CDR3 nucleotide sequence: TGCGCCAGCAGCCAAGAGGGCATACAAGAGACCCAGTACTTC. It encodes CASSQEGIQETQYF. V is TRBV4-1 and J is TRBJ2-5; no definite D call. CDR1 and CDR2 from the germline V gene are MGHRA and YSYEKL. V lost 0 bases, J lost 2 bases, and 7 bases lay in between. CDR3 length equals 14 residues.

The sample holds one count of this clone. The rearrangement links TRBV7-7 to TRBJ2-5; the D is unclear. Germline V gene sequence: CDR1 SSHAT, CDR2 FNYEAQ (reference sequence). The CDR3 spans 12 residues. CDR3 protein: CARPAPGETQYF. For the CDR3, the DNA is TGTGCTCGACCAGCCCCGGGAGAGACCCAGTACTTC.

J is TRBJ1-1 and V is TRBV28; a possible D gene is TRBD1 (5 bases). Trimming removed 2 bases from V and 10 bases from J, with 14 bases in between. The germline V gene has CDR1 MDHEN and CDR2 SYDVKM. CDR3 size: 13 residues. The CDR3 protein is CASSLSSQQGAFF. Written as DNA, the CDR3 is TGTGCCAGCAGTTTAAGTAGTCAGCAGGGAGCTTTCTTT.

The rearrangement uses TRBV4-3 and TRBJ1-5; no clear D. Germline assignment: CDR1 LGHNA and CDR2 YSLEER. Trimming removed 0 bases from V and 5 bases from J, with 5 bases in between. The CDR3 spans 13 residues. The CDR3 sequence is CASSQEIDQPQHF. The CDR3 coding sequence is TGCGCCAGCAGCCAAGAAATCGATCAGCCCCAGCATTTT.

J is TRBJ1-2 and V is TRBV5-1, with no clear D. This CDR3 has 14 amino acids. Germline values: CDR1 SGHRS, CDR2 YFSETQ. Trimming shortened V by 0 bases and J by 5 bases, and 11 bases separated the two germline ends. CDR3 DNA: TGCGCCAGCAGCTTGGATAAGGTAGAATATGGCTACACCTTC. Its translation: CASSLDKVEYGYTF.

The J gene is TRBJ2-7, the V gene TRBV18, with TRBD1 matching 8 bases. After removal of 3 bases from V and 1 base from J, the junction contained 5 bases not matched to a gene. The germline V gene has CDR1 KGHSH and CDR2 LQKENI. The CDR3 sequence is 15 residues long. The CDR3 DNA reads TGTGCCAGCTCACCCCCCGGGACAGGATCCTACGAGCAGTACTTC. Translated: CASSPPGTGSYEQYF.

CDR3 sequence: CASSSATSGRSSYEQYF. The CDR3 coding sequence is TGTGCCAGCAGTTCTGCGACTAGCGGGAGGTCCTCCTACGAGCAGTACTTC. The chain employs TRBV28 and TRBJ2-7, with 13 bases fitting TRBD2. The CDR3 extends over 17 amino acids. Trimming cost V 4 bases and J 0 bases; bases outside gene matches: 6. In germline, CDR1 is MDHEN, CDR2 SYDVKM.

The V call is TRBV5-1, the J call TRBJ2-6; a weak D match, TRBD2 (5 bases). Germline CDR1 reads SGHRS; CDR2 reads YFSETQ. There are 15 residues in the CDR3. Between the trimmed V and J ends, which lost 3 bases and 2 bases, there was a span of 9 bases. In nucleotides, the CDR3 is TGCGCCAGCAGCTCCACCGGGACTGGGGCCAACGTCCTGACTTTC. This encodes CASSSTGTGANVLTF.

The chain is built from TRBV2 and TRBJ1-1; D not resolved. The germline V gene has CDR1 SNHLY and CDR2 FYNNEI. Trimming left V 4 bases short and J 4 bases short, with 10 bases between. The CDR3 length is 13 residues. The CDR3 spells CASSGGRGTEAFF. Here the CDR3 DNA reads TGTGCCAGCAGTGGTGGGAGAGGCACTGAAGCTTTCTTT.

V gene TRBV7-9 combines with J gene TRBJ2-1, with TRBD2 matching over 8 bases. The germline CDR1 and CDR2 sequences are SEHNR and FQNEAQ (reference sequence). The CDR3 totals 14 residues. V trimming: 6 bases; J trimming: 7 bases; junction bases outside the gene matches: 8. CDR3 loop: CASRNSGNENEQFF. CDR3 in DNA: TGTGCCAGCAGAAATAGCGGGAATGAGAATGAGCAGTTCTTC.

The chain joins TRBV10-3 to TRBJ1-3; TRBD1 aligns across 10 bases. J lost 3 bases, V lost 0 bases, and 5 bases had no gene match. CDR1 and CDR2 (germline): ENHRY, SYGVKD. The CDR3 is made up of 17 amino acids. The CDR3 DNA reads TGTGCCATCAGTGAGTCGACAGGGGGCTCATATGGAAACACCATATATTTT. Encoded protein: CAISESTGGSYGNTIYF.

The chain combines TRBV19 with TRBJ2-1, with TRBD2 matching over 14 bases. V was pared by 3 bases and J by 1 base, with 8 bases of the junction left unmatched. This CDR3 contains 19 residues. Germline CDR1 and CDR2: LNHDA and SQIVND (reference sequence). The DNA for the CDR3 is TGTGCCAGTAGTATGGTGGGACTAGCGGGAGTAGTATCCTACAATGAGCAGTTCTTC. As protein: CASSMVGLAGVVSYNEQFF.

The chain links TRBV25-1 to TRBJ2-3; D is unclear. Trimming pared 3 bases from V and 2 bases from J, leaving 12 bases between. Germline V gene lookup returns CDR1 MGHDK and CDR2 SYGVNS. The CDR3 covers 15 residues. The CDR3 protein is CASSESPTYTDTQYF. DNA of the CDR3: TGTGCCAGCAGTGAGAGCCCCACATACACAGATACGCAGTATTTT. Complete variable domain (other parts from reference TRBV25-1 and TRBJ2-3): EADIYQTPRYLVIGTGKKITLECSQTMGHDKMYWYQQDPGMELHLIHYSYGVNSTEKGDLSSESTVSRIRTEHFPLTLESARPSHTSQYLCASSESPTYTDTQYFGPGTRLTVL.

The CDR3 sequence: CASRVLRLTSETQYF. CDR3 nucleotides: TGTGCCAGCAGGGTCCTCCGCCTCACCTCGGAGACCCAGTACTTC. The V gene is TRBV7-2, the J gene TRBJ2-5; D remains unclear. CDR1 and CDR2 (germline): SGHTA, FQGNSA. V dropped 6 bases and J dropped 5 bases, with 19 bases sitting between them. The CDR3 is 15 amino acids. Together with reference TRBV7-2 and TRBJ2-5, the CDR3 gives the full variable domain: GAGVSQSPSNKVTEKGKDVELRCDPISGHTALYWYRQSLGQGLEFLIYFQGNSAPDKSGLPSDRFSAERTGGSVSTLTIQRTQQEDSAVYLCASRVLRLTSETQYFGPGTRLLVL.

This chain connects TRBV5-6 to TRBJ1-3; D remains unclear. Germline CDR1 and CDR2: SGHDT and YYEEEE. Between the trimmed V and J ends, which lost 0 bases and 4 bases, there was a span of 11 bases. CDR3 size: 15 residues. The CDR3 coding sequence is TGTGCCAGCAGCTTGGGAAGGACGGCCGGAAACACCATATATTTT. Amino acid sequence: CASSLGRTAGNTIYF.

The chain employs TRBV7-2 and TRBJ1-1; D ambiguous. The V gene's germline CDR1 is SGHTA and CDR2 FQGNSA. The CDR3 totals 14 residues. Trimming shortened V by 5 bases and J by 1 base, and 11 bases separated the two germline ends. Here the CDR3 reads CASSPSSQNTEAFF. CDR3 coding DNA: TGTGCCAGCAGCCCCTCGAGCCAGAACACTGAAGCTTTCTTT.

The rearrangement links TRBV9 to TRBJ2-1; D unresolved. Trimming cost V 0 bases and J 9 bases, with 16 bases left between them. This CDR3 is built from 15 residues. The germline V gene encodes CDR1 SGDLS and CDR2 YYNGEE. Here the CDR3 reads CASSVAVSAGGEQFF. The CDR3 nucleotides are TGTGCCAGCAGCGTAGCTGTCTCGGCTGGTGGTGAGCAGTTCTTC.

V is TRBV2 and J is TRBJ1-2, with unresolved D. V dropped 8 bases and J dropped 4 bases, with 11 bases sitting between them. Germline assignment: CDR1 SNHLY and CDR2 FYNNEI. The CDR3 has 12 residues. The CDR3 nucleotides are TGTGCCAGCGGGGAGGCACCCTATGGCTACACCTTC. Amino acids: CASGEAPYGYTF.

The genes are TRBV7-6 and TRBJ1-2; 7 bases agree with TRBD1. Germline V lookup: CDR1 SGHVS, CDR2 FNYEAQ. This CDR3 is 16 amino acids long. J was trimmed by 8 bases and V by 3 bases; bases with no gene match: 15. CDR3 protein: CASSFSTRGGPRGYTF. Here the CDR3 DNA reads TGTGCCAGCAGCTTTTCCACCAGGGGGGGACCCCGAGGCTACACCTTC. The full variable domain, rest sourced from reference TRBV7-6 and TRBJ1-2, is GAGVSQSPRYKVTKRGQDVALRCDPISGHVSLYWYRQALGQGPEFLTYFNYEAQQDKSGLPNDRFSAERPEGSISTLTIQRTEQRDSAMYRCASSFSTRGGPRGYTFGSGTRLTVV.

This clone is medium-sized. The J gene is TRBJ2-7, the V gene TRBV6-5; 10 bases align to TRBD1. This CDR3 has 14 amino acids. Germline CDR1 and CDR2: MNHEY and SVGAGI. Trimming took 5 bases from V and 7 from J; bases not matched to a gene: 8. The DNA for the CDR3 is TGTGCCAGCAGTAGCGGGACAGGGGTGGAGGAGCAGTACTTC. The encoded protein is CASSSGTGVEEQYF.

V and J are TRBV5-4 and TRBJ2-7, with D tentatively TRBD2 (5 bases). The CDR3 covers 15 residues. V lost 2 bases, J lost 5 bases, and 17 bases lay in between. Germline assignment: CDR1 SGHNT and CDR2 YYREEE (reference sequence). This CDR3 is CASSLVFEGSDEQYF. CDR3 DNA sequence: TGTGCCAGCAGCTTAGTATTTGAGGGTAGCGACGAGCAGTACTTC.

This chain connects TRBV5-4 to TRBJ2-7, with 7 bases identical to TRBD1. Germline trimming cut 7 bases from V and 3 bases from J; bases unmatched to any gene: 7. CDR1 SGHNT and CDR2 YYREEE come from the germline V gene (reference sequence). The CDR3 loop spans 13 amino acids. The CDR3 DNA follows: TGTGCCAGCCTCGGGACAGTGGACTACGAGCAGTACTTC. This encodes CASLGTVDYEQYF.

The rearrangement joins TRBV2 to TRBJ1-5; 8 bases are shared with TRBD1. V shed 7 bases and J 7 bases; nucleotides not matched to a gene: 9. CDR1 SNHLY and CDR2 FYNNEI come from the germline V gene. There are 14 residues in the CDR3. CDR3 in amino acids: CASTPTGGGQPQHF. CDR3 nucleotide sequence: TGTGCCAGCACCCCTACAGGGGGTGGGCAGCCCCAGCATTTT. The full variable domain, completed using reference TRBV2 and TRBJ1-5, is EPEVTQTPSHQVTQMGQEVILRCVPISNHLYFYWYRQILGQKVEFLVSFYNNEISEKSEIFDDQFSVERPDGSNFTLKIRSTKLEDSAMYFCASTPTGGGQPQHFGDGTRLSIL.